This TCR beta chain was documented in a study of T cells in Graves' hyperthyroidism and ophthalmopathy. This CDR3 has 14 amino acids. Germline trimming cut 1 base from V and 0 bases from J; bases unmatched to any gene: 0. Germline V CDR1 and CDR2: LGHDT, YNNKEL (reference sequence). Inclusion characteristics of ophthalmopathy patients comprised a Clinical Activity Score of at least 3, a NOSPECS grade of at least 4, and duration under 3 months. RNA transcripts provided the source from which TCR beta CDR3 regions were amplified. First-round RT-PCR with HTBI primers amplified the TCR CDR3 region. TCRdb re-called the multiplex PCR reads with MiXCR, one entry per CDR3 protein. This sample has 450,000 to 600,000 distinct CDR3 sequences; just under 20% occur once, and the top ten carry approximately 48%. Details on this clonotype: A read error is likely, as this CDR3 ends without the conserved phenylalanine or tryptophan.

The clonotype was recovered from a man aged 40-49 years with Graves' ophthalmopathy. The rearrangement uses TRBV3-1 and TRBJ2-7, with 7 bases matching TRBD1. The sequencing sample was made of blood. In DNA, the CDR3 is TGTGCCAGCAGCCAAGGACAGGGCTCCTACGAGCAGTACTCC. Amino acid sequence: CASSQGQGSYEQYS.